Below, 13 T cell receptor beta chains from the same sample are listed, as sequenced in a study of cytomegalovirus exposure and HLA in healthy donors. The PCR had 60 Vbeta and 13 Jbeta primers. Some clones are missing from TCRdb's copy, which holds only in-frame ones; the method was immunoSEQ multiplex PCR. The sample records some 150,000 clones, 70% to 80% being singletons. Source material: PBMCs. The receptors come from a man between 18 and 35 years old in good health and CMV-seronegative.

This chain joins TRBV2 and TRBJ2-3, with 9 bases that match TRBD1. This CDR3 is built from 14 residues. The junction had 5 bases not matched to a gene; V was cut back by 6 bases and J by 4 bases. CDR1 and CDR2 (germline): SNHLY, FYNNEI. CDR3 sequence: CASRETGGADTQYF. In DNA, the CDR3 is TGTGCCAGCAGAGAAACAGGGGGCGCAGATACGCAGTATTTT.

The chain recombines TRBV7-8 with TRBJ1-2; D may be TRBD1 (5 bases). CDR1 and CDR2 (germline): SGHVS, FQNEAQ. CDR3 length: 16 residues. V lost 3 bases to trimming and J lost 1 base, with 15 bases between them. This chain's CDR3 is CASSFRQTRFNYGYTF. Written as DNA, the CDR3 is TGTGCCAGCAGCTTTCGACAGACCCGATTTAACTATGGCTACACCTTC.

This CDR3 is CALPDRGRECGYTF. As DNA, the CDR3 is TGTGCCTTACCGGACAGGGGGCGCGAGTGTGGCTACACCTTC. The chain carries TRBV9 and TRBJ1-2; 11 bases agree with TRBD1. The CDR3 extends over 14 amino acids. CDR1 and CDR2 (germline): SGDLS, YYNGEE. J lost 7 bases, V lost 10 bases, and 12 bases had no gene match.

CDR3 nucleotide sequence: TGTGCCAGTAGTCCCCGGACAGCGGGAATCGCTGAAGCTTTCTTT. It encodes CASSPRTAGIAEAFF. The V gene is TRBV19, the J gene TRBJ1-1; a weak D match, TRBD1 (6 bases). The V end was cut by 5 bases, the J end by 6 bases, with 19 bases between. CDR3 length: 15 amino acids. Germline assignment: CDR1 LNHDA and CDR2 SQIVND (reference sequence).

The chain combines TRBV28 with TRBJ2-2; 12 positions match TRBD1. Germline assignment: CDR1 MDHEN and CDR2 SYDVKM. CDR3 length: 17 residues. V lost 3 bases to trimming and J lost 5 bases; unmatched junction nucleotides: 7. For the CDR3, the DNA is TGTGCCAGCAGTTTCCGGGACAGGGGGCTGGAGACCGGGGAGCTGTTTTTT. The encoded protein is CASSFRDRGLETGELFF.

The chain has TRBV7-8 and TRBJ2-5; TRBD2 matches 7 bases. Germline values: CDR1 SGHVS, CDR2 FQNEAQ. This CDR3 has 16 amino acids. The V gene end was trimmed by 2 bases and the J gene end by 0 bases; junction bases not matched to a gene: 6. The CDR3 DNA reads TGTGCCAGCAGCTTACGGGGGAGGGAAAACCAAGAGACCCAGTACTTC. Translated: CASSLRGRENQETQYF.

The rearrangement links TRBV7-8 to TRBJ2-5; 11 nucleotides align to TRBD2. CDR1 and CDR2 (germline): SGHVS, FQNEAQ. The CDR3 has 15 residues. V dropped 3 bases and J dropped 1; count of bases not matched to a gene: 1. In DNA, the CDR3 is TGTGCCAGCAGCTTTAGCGGGGGGGTCCAAGAGACCCAGTACTTC. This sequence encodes CASSFSGGVQETQYF.

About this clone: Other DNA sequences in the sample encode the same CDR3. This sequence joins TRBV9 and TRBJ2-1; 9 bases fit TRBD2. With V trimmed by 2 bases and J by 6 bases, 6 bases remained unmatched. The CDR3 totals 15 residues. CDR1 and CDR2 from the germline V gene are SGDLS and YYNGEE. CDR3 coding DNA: TGTGCCAGCAGCGTTGTAGCGGGAGCTTCCAATGAGCAGTTCTTC. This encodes CASSVVAGASNEQFF.

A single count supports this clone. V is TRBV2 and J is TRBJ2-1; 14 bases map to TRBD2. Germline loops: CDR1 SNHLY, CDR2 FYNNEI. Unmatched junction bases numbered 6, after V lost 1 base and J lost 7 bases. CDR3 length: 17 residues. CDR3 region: CASSEGLAGGLENEQFF. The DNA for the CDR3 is TGTGCCAGCAGTGAAGGACTAGCGGGGGGGTTGGAGAATGAGCAGTTCTTC.

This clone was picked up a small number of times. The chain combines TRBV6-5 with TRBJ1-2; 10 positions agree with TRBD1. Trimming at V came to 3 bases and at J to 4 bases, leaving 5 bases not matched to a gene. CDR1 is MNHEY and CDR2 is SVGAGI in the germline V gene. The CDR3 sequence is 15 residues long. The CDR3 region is CASSYGTGVIYGYTF. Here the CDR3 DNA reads TGTGCCAGCAGTTATGGGACAGGGGTCATCTATGGCTACACCTTC.

The CDR3 sequence: CASSWDRDLNTEAFF. CDR3 DNA sequence: TGTGCCAGCAGCTGGGACAGGGATCTGAACACTGAAGCTTTCTTT. The J gene is TRBJ1-1, the V gene TRBV5-5; 9 bases line up with TRBD1. The germline V gene has CDR1 SGHKS and CDR2 YYEKEE (reference sequence). The V gene end was trimmed by 3 bases and the J gene end by 0 bases; junction bases not matched to a gene: 3. CDR3 length: 15 residues.

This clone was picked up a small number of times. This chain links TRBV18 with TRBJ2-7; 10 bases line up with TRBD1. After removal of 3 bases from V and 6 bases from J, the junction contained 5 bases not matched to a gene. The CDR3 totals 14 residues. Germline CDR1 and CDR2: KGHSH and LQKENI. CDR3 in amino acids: CASSPRQGASEQYF. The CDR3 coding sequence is TGTGCCAGCTCACCCCGACAGGGGGCTAGCGAGCAGTACTTC.

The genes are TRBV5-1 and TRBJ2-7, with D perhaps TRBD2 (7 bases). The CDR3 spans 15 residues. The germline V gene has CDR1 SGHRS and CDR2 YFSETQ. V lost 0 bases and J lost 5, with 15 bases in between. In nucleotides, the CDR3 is TGCGCCAGCAGCTTGGCGGGGGGCGAAATTAACGAGCAGTACTTC. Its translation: CASSLAGGEINEQYF.